Each of the 3 T cell receptor beta chains below was sequenced from the same sample in a study of cytomegalovirus exposure and HLA in healthy donors. The PCR was carried out with 60 Vbeta primers and 13 Jbeta primers. TCRdb's copy holds only in-frame clones and misses some; the assay was immunoSEQ multiplex PCR. The data contain under 200,000 clones, roughly 80% of them singletons. The sequenced sample consisted of PBMCs. These receptors all come from a male donor in good health and CMV-seronegative.

V is TRBV5-1 and J is TRBJ2-7; 13 positions agree with TRBD2. The CDR3 loop spans 16 amino acids. Germline CDR1 SGHRS, CDR2 YFSETQ. Germline trimming cut 3 bases from V and 4 bases from J; bases unmatched to any gene: 7. This CDR3 reads CASSSPGLAGIYEQYF. As DNA, the CDR3 is TGCGCCAGCAGCTCTCCGGGACTAGCGGGGATATACGAGCAGTACTTC.

This rearrangement joins TRBV2 to TRBJ1-1; 7 bases map to TRBD1. With V trimmed by 7 bases and J by 5 bases, 7 bases remained unmatched. Germline V gives CDR1 SNHLY, CDR2 FYNNEI. The CDR3 is 13 residues long. The CDR3: CASTMTGWTEAFF. DNA for the CDR3: TGTGCCAGCACCATGACAGGGTGGACTGAAGCTTTCTTT.

The chain links TRBV5-1 to TRBJ1-1, with 10 positions matching TRBD1. The CDR3 sequence is 16 residues long. Germline V gives CDR1 SGHRS, CDR2 YFSETQ. Unmatched junction bases numbered 11, after V lost 6 bases and J lost 3 bases. This CDR3 is CASNLGGTGEDTEAFF. The CDR3 coding sequence is TGCGCCAGCAACTTAGGTGGGACAGGGGAAGACACTGAAGCTTTCTTT.